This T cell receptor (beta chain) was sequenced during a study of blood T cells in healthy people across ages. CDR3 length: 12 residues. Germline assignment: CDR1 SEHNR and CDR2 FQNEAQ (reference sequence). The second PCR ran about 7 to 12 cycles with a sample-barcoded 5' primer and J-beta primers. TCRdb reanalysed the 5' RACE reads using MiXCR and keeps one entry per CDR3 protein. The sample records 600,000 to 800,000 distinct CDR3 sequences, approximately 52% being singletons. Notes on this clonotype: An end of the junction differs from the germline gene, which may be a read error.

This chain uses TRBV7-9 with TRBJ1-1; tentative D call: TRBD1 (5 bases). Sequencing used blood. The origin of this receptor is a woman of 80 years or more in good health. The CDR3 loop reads CTSSSAGTGTFF. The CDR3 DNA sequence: TGTACCAGCAGCTCCGCCGGGACTGGGACTTTCTTT.